This TCR beta chain was found in a study of OX40 agonist ivuxolimab in advanced cancers. Background on the study: The dose of intravenous ivuxolimab that patients received every 2 weeks ranged from 0.01 to 10 mg/kg. The study, taken as a whole, reports: Mean expanded clone counts were higher in CD8+ than CD4+ T cells. Which antigen the expanded peripheral T cells recognized is unknown.

With respect to this clone: Antigen: not known.

Generated by immunoSEQ multiplex PCR, the TCRdb table keeps only in-frame clones and is missing some. The table shows 50,000 to 55,000 clones, with about 81% occurring only once. V was pared by 4 bases and J by 0 bases, with 5 bases of the junction left unmatched. CDR3 length equals 15 residues. CDR1 and CDR2 from the germline V gene are MNHEY and SMNVEV (reference sequence). The J gene is TRBJ2-7, the V gene TRBV27; 8 nucleotides align to TRBD2. The sequencing here drew on CD4+ or CD8+ T cells sorted from blood, taken in a trial of the OX40 agonist ivuxolimab. This receptor was taken from an adult with an advanced solid tumor such as melanoma, head and neck, liver or kidney cancer. The CDR3 here is CASSSPGLGSYEQYF. The DNA for the CDR3 is TGTGCCAGCAGTTCTCCGGGACTAGGCTCCTACGAGCAGTACTTC.